This T cell receptor (beta chain) was profiled in a study of beta chain features in type 1 diabetes. Study summary: The study found patients and healthy donors alike in age, gender and cell yields.

The sample holds one count of this clone. As yet, its antigen is unknown. Expressed TCRB transcripts were sequenced because the entire RNA isolate underwent reverse transcription. TCRdb's copy holds only in-frame clones and misses some; the assay was immunoSEQ multiplex PCR. The data contain over 150,000 clones, around 8.4% of them singletons. There are 16 residues in the CDR3. CDR1 and CDR2 (germline): LNHDA, SQIVND (reference sequence). V shed 0 bases and J shed 4 bases, with 13 bases lying between them. Study conclusions and caveats: People with Type 1 diabetes carried modestly yet significantly shorter TCRB CDR3s in all four CD4+ subsets. VDJ junctions sequenced from type 1 diabetes patients showed fewer insertions and more deletions. A potential PCR bias toward shorter templates would be equal in patient and control samples. Whether TCRB rearrangement is influenced by HLA type went unresolved here.

The sequence was obtained from a young woman with type 1 diabetes. The V gene is TRBV19, the J gene TRBJ2-4; perhaps TRBD1 as D (6 bases). Sequencing was carried out using central memory CD4+ T cells from blood. The CDR3 loop reads CASSIDGGQKKNIQYF. In nucleotides, the CDR3 is TGTGCCAGTAGTATAGACGGAGGACAGAAGAAAAACATTCAGTACTTC.